Below are 31 T cell receptor beta chains sequenced from a single sample in a study of CD8+ T cells in alopecia areata. The sequencing template was cDNA reverse transcribed from extracted RNA. Sequencing used immunoSEQ multiplex PCR; TCRdb keeps in-frame clones, though not all of them. The table shows 150,000 or so clones, with over 70% occurring only once. Source: CD8+ T cells sorted from blood, taken at week 0. These receptors all stem from a human donor with alopecia areata.

The chain has TRBV6-1 and TRBJ1-1; a weak D match, TRBD1 (6 bases). Per the germline V gene, CDR1 is MNHNS and CDR2 is SASEGT. The CDR3 length is 15 residues. Trimming pared 2 bases from V and 1 base from J, leaving 11 bases between. CDR3 region: CASSEFRTANTEAFF. The CDR3, as DNA: TGTGCCAGCAGTGAATTTAGGACAGCGAACACTGAAGCTTTCTTT.

The chain recombines TRBV19 with TRBJ2-7; TRBD1 might be the D (7 bases). This CDR3 is 12 amino acids long. CDR1 is LNHDA, CDR2 SQIVND, per germline (reference sequence). V lost 9 bases and J lost 3, with 12 bases in between. The CDR3 sequence is CASRGARYEQYF. The CDR3 coding sequence is TGTGCCAGCAGGGGGGCTCGCTACGAGCAGTACTTC.

The V call is TRBV29-1, the J call TRBJ2-7; perhaps TRBD1 as D (6 bases). The V end lost 4 bases, the J end lost 2 bases, and 15 bases lay between the germline ends. Per germline, CDR1 SQVTM and CDR2 ANQGSEA. The CDR3 is 14 amino acids. Here the CDR3 DNA reads TGCAGCGTTGGGGGGCTCTCTGGGGCCTACGAGCAGTACTTC. Encoded protein: CSVGGLSGAYEQYF.

The chain joins TRBV30 to TRBJ2-1; TRBD1 is a possible D gene (6 bases). CDR3 size: 12 residues. Trimming left V 5 bases short and J 9 bases short, with 14 bases between. CDR1 and CDR2 from the germline V gene are GTSNPN and SVGIG (reference sequence). CDR3 DNA: TGTGCCTGGGGAACAGGGACGGGTGAGCAGTTCTTC. Its protein product is CAWGTGTGEQFF. The variable domain in full, completed from reference TRBV30 and TRBJ2-1, reads SQTIHQWPATLVQPVGSPLSLECTVEGTSNPNLYWYRQAAGRGLQLLFYSVGIGQISSEVPQNLSASRPQDRQFILSSKKLLLSDSGFYLCAWGTGTGEQFFGPGTRLTVL.

This clone was observed a handful of times. The chain joins TRBV4-2 to TRBJ2-7, with 8 positions matching TRBD1. The trim removed 0 bases at V and 4 bases at J, leaving 5 bases unmatched. This CDR3 is built from 15 residues. The germline CDR1 and CDR2 sequences are LGHNA and YNFKEQ. The CDR3, as DNA: TGTGCCAGCAGCCAAGAAAGCAGGGGGCGGTACGAGCAGTACTTC. Protein: CASSQESRGRYEQYF.

The chain uses TRBV7-2 and TRBJ2-7, with TRBD1 matching 7 bases. From germline, CDR1 is SGHTA and CDR2 FQGNSA. The CDR3 sequence is 12 residues long. V was clipped by 6 bases and J by 5 bases; unmatched bases: 4. As DNA, the CDR3 is TGTGCCAGCAGGATAGGGGGCCACGAGCAGTACTTC. Residues: CASRIGGHEQYF.

The count of this clone is one. The chain links TRBV5-1 to TRBJ2-1, with TRBD1 identical over 9 bases. Germline V gives CDR1 SGHRS, CDR2 YFSETQ. The CDR3 sequence is 17 residues long. J was trimmed by 4 bases and V by 0 bases; bases with no gene match: 8. The CDR3 loop is CASSLGTGEYIYNEQFF. The CDR3 region has the DNA TGCGCCAGCAGCTTGGGGACAGGGGAATACATATACAATGAGCAGTTCTTC.

The CDR3 DNA reads as TGTGCCAGCAGTCCGGCGCAGGCTCTGGAGACCCAGTACTTC. It yields the protein CASSPAQALETQYF. J is TRBJ2-5 and V is TRBV6-6; D is undetermined. The CDR3 loop spans 14 amino acids. The V end lost 5 bases, the J end lost 5 bases, and 15 bases lay between the germline ends. In germline, CDR1 is MNHNY, CDR2 SVGAGI (reference sequence).

The V gene is TRBV27, the J gene TRBJ2-7; D may be TRBD1 or TRBD2 (5 bases each). This CDR3 comprises 14 residues. Per germline, CDR1 MNHEY and CDR2 SMNVEV (reference sequence). V lost 10 bases and J lost 6, with 22 bases in between. The CDR3 loop reads CATNPGTVGAEQYF. The CDR3 DNA follows: TGTGCCACCAATCCAGGGACCGTAGGGGCCGAGCAGTACTTC.

The chain recombines TRBV9 with TRBJ2-2; the D is unclear. Trimming cost V 3 bases and J 6 bases, with 15 bases left between them. The CDR3 is made up of 15 amino acids. CDR1 is SGDLS, CDR2 YYNGEE, per germline. CDR3 sequence: CASSGAEQTPGELFF. The CDR3 DNA reads as TGTGCCAGCAGCGGGGCGGAACAAACCCCCGGGGAGCTGTTTTTT.

This clone has just one count. The V gene is TRBV13, the J gene TRBJ2-1; TRBD2 matches at 9 bases. Germline V gives CDR1 PRHDT, CDR2 FYEKMQ (reference sequence). The CDR3 covers 20 residues. J was trimmed by 6 bases and V by 0 bases; bases with no gene match: 18. CDR3 amino acids: CASSLGDTSSGTSRANEQFF. The CDR3, as DNA: TGTGCCAGCAGCTTAGGGGACACATCATCCGGGACTAGCCGTGCCAATGAGCAGTTCTTC.

This chain joins TRBV27 and TRBJ2-2, with 8 positions matching TRBD2. CDR1 and CDR2 from the germline V gene are MNHEY and SMNVEV (reference sequence). The CDR3 covers 13 residues. The J segment lost 10 bases and the V segment lost 4 bases, leaving 5 bases of the junction unmatched. CDR3 sequence (DNA): TGTGCCAGCAGTTCAGGACTAGCCCAGGAGCTGTTTTTT. The encoded protein is CASSSGLAQELFF.

The V call is TRBV9, the J call TRBJ2-3; the D is unclear. CDR3 size: 15 residues. Trimming took 3 bases from V and 0 from J, leaving 11 bases between them. Germline V gives CDR1 SGDLS, CDR2 YYNGEE. This CDR3 is CASSEYSSSTDTQYF. In DNA form, the CDR3 reads TGTGCCAGCAGCGAATATAGTTCTAGCACAGATACGCAGTATTTT.

This sequence joins TRBV27 and TRBJ2-2; 7 bases fit TRBD2. The V segment lost 5 bases and the J segment 7 bases; nucleotides outside the gene matches: 4. Germline V CDR1 and CDR2: MNHEY, SMNVEV (reference sequence). CDR3 length: 13 residues. This CDR3 reads CASSLGGGGELFF. The CDR3, as DNA: TGTGCCAGCAGTCTGGGGGGGGGCGGGGAGCTGTTTTTT.

V and J are TRBV10-2 and TRBJ2-7; possibly TRBD1 or TRBD2 for D (5 bases each). Between the trimmed V and J ends, which lost 0 bases and 1 base, there was a span of 7 bases. Germline V gene sequence: CDR1 WSHSY, CDR2 SAAADI. The CDR3 runs 14 residues. The CDR3 protein is CASSESWGSYEQYF. DNA of the CDR3: TGCGCCAGCAGTGAGTCTTGGGGGTCCTACGAGCAGTACTTC.

The V call is TRBV18, the J call TRBJ2-1; 9 bases map to TRBD1. CDR1 and CDR2 from the germline V gene are KGHSH and LQKENI. The CDR3 extends over 15 amino acids. V was clipped by 6 bases and J by 3 bases; unmatched bases: 6. CDR3 amino acids: CASSSTGGRYNEQFF. CDR3 DNA: TGTGCCAGCTCCTCAACAGGGGGCCGCTACAATGAGCAGTTCTTC.

The chain couples TRBV30 to TRBJ2-2; perhaps TRBD1 as D (5 bases). With 3 bases removed from V and 0 bases from J, the gap between germline ends came to 8 bases. CDR1 and CDR2 from the germline V gene are GTSNPN and SVGIG (reference sequence). The CDR3 spans 14 residues. Written as DNA, the CDR3 is TGTGCCTGGAGGGGGCCTACGAACACCGGGGAGCTGTTTTTT. Protein: CAWRGPTNTGELFF.

The J gene is TRBJ2-7, the V gene TRBV7-6; 7 nucleotides line up with TRBD2. CDR3 length: 14 amino acids. With 0 bases clipped from V and 6 bases from J, the junction kept 5 bases outside the gene matches. Germline loops: CDR1 SGHVS, CDR2 FNYEAQ. CDR3 sequence reads: CASSLAGGESEQYF. DNA of the CDR3: TGTGCCAGCAGCTTAGCGGGGGGGGAGAGCGAGCAGTACTTC.

The V call is TRBV4-1, the J call TRBJ2-5, with TRBD1 matching over 11 bases. The CDR3 extends over 16 amino acids. CDR1 and CDR2 from the germline V gene are MGHRA and YSYEKL. Trimming took 1 base from V and 5 from J; bases not matched to a gene: 6. The CDR3 nucleotides are TGCGCCAGCAGCCAAGTCCCCGGGACAGGGGGGGAGACCCAGTACTTC. Translating it yields CASSQVPGTGGETQYF.

As concerns this clone: One junction end disagrees with the germline gene, perhaps due to a read error. The chain couples TRBV30 to TRBJ1-1; D is unresolved. The CDR3 sequence is 13 residues long. Germline loops: CDR1 GTSNPN, CDR2 SVGIG (reference sequence). CDR3 sequence reads: CAWSVGSTTEALF. DNA for the CDR3: TGTGCCTGGAGTGTGGGGTCGACCACTGAAGCTCTCTTT.

V usage is TRBV7-9 and J usage is TRBJ1-1; no clear D gene. The CDR3 is 11 residues long. Germline CDR1 SEHNR, CDR2 FQNEAQ (reference sequence). The V and J ends lost 5 bases and 6 bases respectively, with 7 bases between them. The CDR3 spells CASSVGSEAFF. The CDR3 DNA reads TGTGCCAGCAGCGTAGGATCTGAAGCTTTCTTT. The whole variable domain, remainder taken from reference TRBV7-9 and TRBJ1-1, is DTGVSQNPRHKITKRGQNVTFRCDPISEHNRLYWYRQTLGQGPEFLTYFQNEAQLEKSRLLSDRFSAERPKGSFSTLEIQRTEQGDSAMYLCASSVGSEAFFGQGTRLTVV.

The CDR3 protein is CASSVTGTSYYEQYF. The CDR3 DNA follows: TGTGCCAGCAGCGTCACCGGGACTAGTTACTACGAGCAGTACTTC. The chain has TRBV7-2 and TRBJ2-7; 8 positions agree with TRBD2. V dropped 5 bases and J dropped 3; count of bases not matched to a gene: 9. CDR3 length equals 15 residues. Germline V CDR1 and CDR2: SGHTA, FQGNSA.

The V call is TRBV5-1, the J call TRBJ1-1; D unresolved. The germline gives CDR1 SGHRS, CDR2 YFSETQ. V shed 3 bases and J shed 2 bases, with 14 bases lying between them. The CDR3 totals 15 residues. The CDR3 DNA reads TGCGCCAGCAGCTCAAGCGGGCCAACAAACACTGAAGCTTTCTTT. This codes for CASSSSGPTNTEAFF. The full variable domain, completed using reference TRBV5-1 and TRBJ1-1, is KAGVTQTPRYLIKTRGQQVTLSCSPISGHRSVSWYQQTPGQGLQFLFEYFSETQRNKGNFPGRFSGRQFSNSRSEMNVSTLELGDSALYLCASSSSGPTNTEAFFGQGTRLTVV.

This sequence joins TRBV29-1 and TRBJ1-2; 7 bases agree with TRBD1. J was trimmed by 0 bases and V by 1 base; bases with no gene match: 8. CDR3 length: 16 amino acids. Germline V lookup: CDR1 SQVTM, CDR2 ANQGSEA. Here the CDR3 reads CSVEGDSPSTNYGYTF. The DNA of the CDR3 is TGCAGCGTTGAAGGGGACAGCCCGTCAACTAACTATGGCTACACCTTC.

This rearrangement joins TRBV11-1 to TRBJ2-7; 11 nucleotides agree with TRBD2. After removal of 6 bases from V and 7 bases from J, the junction contained 5 bases not matched to a gene. This CDR3 has 13 amino acids. The germline gives CDR1 SGHAT, CDR2 FQDESV (reference sequence). CDR3 amino acids: CASRLAGAEEQYF. The CDR3 DNA follows: TGTGCCAGCAGACTAGCGGGAGCTGAGGAGCAGTACTTC.

The CDR3 protein is CASSSPTASTHEKLFF. DNA for the CDR3: TGTGCCAGCAGCTCGCCGACTGCATCAACCCATGAAAAACTGTTTTTT. The V call is TRBV7-9, the J call TRBJ1-4; no firm D call. Germline assignment: CDR1 SEHNR and CDR2 FQNEAQ (reference sequence). Trimming stripped 4 bases from V and 6 bases from J, with 18 bases between. CDR3 length equals 16 residues.

This chain uses TRBV7-3 with TRBJ2-7; D uncertain. V lost 3 bases and J lost 4, with 7 bases in between. CDR1 is SGHTA, CDR2 FQGTGA, per germline. The CDR3 covers 12 residues. The CDR3 loop reads CASSFRDYEQYF. CDR3 coding DNA: TGTGCCAGCAGCTTTCGAGATTACGAGCAGTACTTC.

This clone was recorded a few times. The rearrangement joins TRBV7-8 to TRBJ2-2; 7 bases fit TRBD2. In germline, CDR1 is SGHVS, CDR2 FQNEAQ. With 1 base clipped from V and 7 bases from J, the junction kept 9 bases outside the gene matches. CDR3 length: 16 residues. CDR3 residues: CASSLVPRETNGELFF. DNA for the CDR3: TGTGCCAGCAGCTTAGTCCCGCGGGAGACTAACGGGGAGCTGTTTTTT. Variable domain in full (rest from reference TRBV7-8 and TRBJ2-2): GAGVSQSPRYKVAKRGQDVALRCDPISGHVSLFWYQQALGQGPEFLTYFQNEAQLDKSGLPSDRFFAERPEGSVSTLKIQRTQQEDSAVYLCASSLVPRETNGELFFGEGSRLTVL.

V and J are TRBV5-4 and TRBJ2-1; no definite D call. This CDR3 spans 12 amino acids. Germline loops: CDR1 SGHNT, CDR2 YYREEE (reference sequence). V gave up 2 bases and J gave up 10 bases, with 10 bases separating them. CDR3 region: CASSFQSLEQFF. Here the CDR3 DNA reads TGTGCCAGCAGCTTCCAGTCCTTAGAGCAGTTCTTC.

The CDR3 nucleotides read TGTGCCAGCTCACGCACTGTTCGACAGGTCTGGAAGACTAATGAAAAACTGTTTTTT. It yields the protein CASSRTVRQVWKTNEKLFF. The chain recombines TRBV18 with TRBJ1-4; a weak D match, TRBD1 (6 bases). Trimming removed 4 bases at V and 2 bases at J, with 23 bases between. Germline CDR1 is KGHSH and CDR2 is LQKENI. CDR3 size: 19 residues.

This chain uses TRBV5-1 with TRBJ2-3, with 9 bases identical to TRBD1. In germline, CDR1 is SGHRS, CDR2 YFSETQ. The CDR3 loop spans 17 amino acids. With V trimmed by 2 bases and J by 3 bases, 10 bases remained unmatched. CDR3 sequence (DNA): TGCGCCAGCAGCTTCGGACAGGGGAGGTGGAAAACAGATACGCAGTATTTT. Its protein is CASSFGQGRWKTDTQYF.